The sequence of this T cell receptor (beta chain) was determined in a study of shared clonotypes between healthy human individuals. The protocol was immunoSEQ multiplex PCR, while the TCRdb copy is restricted to in-frame clones and leaves out a portion. Of about 2.4 million clones listed, 80% to 95% were seen once; the top ten hold around 0.4%. Regarding this clone: What it binds is unknown. This sample also contains other DNA sequences that code for the same CDR3.

Study conclusions and caveats: Rarefaction exposed incomplete sorted-subset sequencing despite large depth.

The sequencing sample was made of naive CD4+ T cells from PBMCs. Subset defined: CD45RA+ positively selected. This receptor was identified in a man aged 18-30 years in good health. Some clones in this sample may be carry-over from other donors' samples.

The CDR3 region is CASSRDSSYEQYF. Here the CDR3 DNA reads TGTGCCAGCAGTAGGGACAGCTCCTACGAGCAGTACTTC. The chain recombines TRBV2 with TRBJ2-7; TRBD1 agrees at 7 bases. Losses at the gene ends were 5 bases for V and 0 bases for J; bases not matched to a gene: 1. The V gene's germline CDR1 is SNHLY and CDR2 FYNNEI. CDR3 length: 13 residues.